A single sample is the source of the 17 T cell receptor beta chains below, sequenced in a study of long-term antiretroviral therapy in people with HIV (dated by TCRdb to about 2022). The immunoSEQ hsTCRB v3.0 assay was used at survey level resolution to sequence the TRB variable region. TCRdb carries this immuneACCESS record with in-frame sequences only. Its versions omit some clonotypes, under half of them owing to an unresolved V gene in the studies checked, with the rest unexplained. For this sample there are over 10,000 clones; roughly 80% appear just once. The ten largest clones represent around 15% of the sample. Here the sequenced sample was unsorted PBMCs, taken 1.3 years after starting antiretroviral therapy. These receptors all stem from a woman aged 18-29 years with HIV.

The V call is TRBV7-2, the J call TRBJ1-2, with D perhaps TRBD1 (5 bases). This CDR3 contains 12 residues. Per germline, CDR1 SGHTA and CDR2 FQGNSA. V gave up 4 bases and J gave up 3 bases, with 6 bases separating them. The CDR3 region has the DNA TGTGCCAGCAGCTGGGACGACTATGGCTACACCTTC. Amino acid sequence: CASSWDDYGYTF.

The gene calls are TRBV6-6 and TRBJ2-1; 13 bases match TRBD2. The CDR3 covers 16 residues. CDR1 and CDR2 from the germline V gene are MNHNY and SVGAGI (reference sequence). After removal of 5 bases from V and 7 bases from J, the junction contained 8 bases not matched to a gene. As DNA, the CDR3 is TGTGCCAGCAGTCGACTAGCGGGAGGCACGAGGAATGAGCAGTTCTTC. It encodes CASSRLAGGTRNEQFF.

This clone came up once. The chain combines TRBV7-9 with TRBJ1-1; weak D call: TRBD1 (6 bases). Per germline, CDR1 SEHNR and CDR2 FQNEAQ (reference sequence). The CDR3 sequence is 11 residues long. The germline V and J ends were trimmed by 5 bases and 6 bases, with 7 bases remaining between them. The CDR3 protein is CASSHRAEAFF. DNA of the CDR3: TGTGCCAGCAGCCACAGGGCTGAAGCTTTCTTT.

The CDR3 region is CASSGSSGQGLNQPQHF. CDR3 coding DNA: TGTGCCAGCAGCGGGAGTTCGGGACAGGGCCTCAATCAGCCCCAGCATTTT. The chain joins TRBV7-8 to TRBJ1-5; 9 nucleotides match TRBD1. Trimming cost V 5 bases and J 3 bases; bases outside gene matches: 11. The CDR3 loop spans 17 amino acids. The germline CDR1 and CDR2 sequences are SGHVS and FQNEAQ.

The chain couples TRBV6-1 to TRBJ2-7; D is unclear. V lost 7 bases and J 6 bases, leaving 16 bases between the germline ends. Germline CDR1 reads MNHNS; CDR2 reads SASEGT. The CDR3 runs to 13 residues. The chain's CDR3 is CASKFAGPSEQYF. The DNA for the CDR3 is TGTGCCAGCAAATTCGCCGGACCCAGCGAGCAGTACTTC.

The genes are TRBV6-1 and TRBJ1-1; D remains ambiguous. CDR3 length: 16 residues. The germline V gene encodes CDR1 MNHNS and CDR2 SASEGT. The germline V and J ends were trimmed by 2 bases and 0 bases, with 13 bases remaining between them. In DNA, the CDR3 is TGTGCCAGCAGTGAACAAGCAGGCATCATGAACACTGAAGCTTTCTTT. It encodes CASSEQAGIMNTEAFF.

V and J are TRBV7-7 and TRBJ1-1; the D gene is possibly TRBD1 (5 bases). This CDR3 is built from 13 residues. Trimming cost V 5 bases and J 0 bases, with 7 bases left between them. Germline CDR1 is SSHAT and CDR2 is FNYEAQ (reference sequence). CDR3 DNA: TGTGCCAGCAGCGAGACAGTGAACACTGAAGCTTTCTTT. Amino acids: CASSETVNTEAFF.

This chain joins TRBV28 and TRBJ1-1; D not resolved. Germline values: CDR1 MDHEN, CDR2 SYDVKM. The CDR3 sequence is 13 residues long. Trimming cost V 5 bases and J 8 bases, with 15 bases left between them. The CDR3 is CASSLPGVVEAFF. As DNA, the CDR3 is TGTGCCAGCAGTCTCCCTGGGGTTGTCGAAGCTTTCTTT. Full variable domain (missing parts from reference TRBV28 and TRBJ1-1): DVKVTQSSRYLVKRTGEKVFLECVQDMDHENMFWYRQDPGLGLRLIYFSYDVKMKEKGDIPEGYSVSREKKERFSLILESASTNQTSMYLCASSLPGVVEAFFGQGTRLTVV.

The chain joins TRBV9 to TRBJ1-5, with D tentatively TRBD1 (5 bases). Trimming cost V 4 bases and J 4 bases, with 9 bases left between them. The CDR3 totals 13 residues. Germline V gives CDR1 SGDLS, CDR2 YYNGEE. In DNA, the CDR3 is TGTGCCAGCAGCCCGGGGACGAATCAGCCCCAGCATTTT. It yields the protein CASSPGTNQPQHF.

The V gene is TRBV27, the J gene TRBJ2-7; D is unresolved. V lost 2 bases and J lost 3, with 8 bases in between. The length of the CDR3 is 13 residues. CDR1 is MNHEY, CDR2 SMNVEV, per germline (reference sequence). In nucleotides, the CDR3 is TGTGCCAGCAGTTTAAAACGAATCTACGAGCAGTACTTC. As protein: CASSLKRIYEQYF.

The chain has TRBV4-1 and TRBJ2-7; tentatively, D is TRBD1 (5 bases). The ends were cut back, 0 bases at V and 4 bases at J, with 13 bases in the middle. Germline V gene sequence: CDR1 MGHRA, CDR2 YSYEKL. The CDR3 extends over 15 amino acids. The DNA of the CDR3 is TGCGCCAGCAGCCAAGATATGACAGTTTCTTACGAGCAGTACTTC. Translated: CASSQDMTVSYEQYF.

V is TRBV30 and J is TRBJ2-2; D is unclear. V was pared by 8 bases and J by 5 bases, with 15 bases between. CDR3 size: 13 residues. From germline, CDR1 is GTSNPN and CDR2 SVGIG (reference sequence). For the CDR3, the DNA is TGTGCCGAAAGGCGTGGTGGGACCGGGGAGCTGTTTTTT. It codes for CAERRGGTGELFF.

In nucleotides, the CDR3 is TGTGCCAGCAGCCTAACCGGGACAGGGCCAAACTATGGCTACACCTTC. It specifies CASSLTGTGPNYGYTF. The chain carries TRBV5-5 and TRBJ1-2; 9 bases fit TRBD1. This CDR3 comprises 16 residues. The V segment lost 4 bases and the J segment 2 bases; nucleotides outside the gene matches: 9. CDR1 is SGHKS, CDR2 YYEKEE, per germline (reference sequence).

A single count supports this clone. J is TRBJ1-2 and V is TRBV4-3; 8 positions match TRBD1. V trimming: 4 bases; J trimming: 3 bases; junction bases outside the gene matches: 7. The CDR3 consists of 15 residues. Germline V gives CDR1 LGHNA, CDR2 YSLEER. This chain's CDR3 is CASSPRGPVYYGYTF. Written as DNA, the CDR3 is TGCGCCAGCAGCCCCAGGGGGCCGGTATACTATGGCTACACCTTC.

The chain is built from TRBV7-9 and TRBJ2-3, with D perhaps TRBD1 (6 bases). Looked up from germline, CDR1 is SEHNR and CDR2 is FQNEAQ (reference sequence). The CDR3 contains 16 residues. Trimming took 5 bases from V and 2 from J, leaving 17 bases between them. The CDR3 coding sequence is TGTGCCAGCAGCGCCCTCGGGACACCCAACACAGATACGCAGTATTTT. It codes for CASSALGTPNTDTQYF.

In its sample, this clone was seen once. The chain links TRBV6-5 to TRBJ2-7; D gene unclear. Germline CDR1 and CDR2: MNHEY and SVGAGI. The V end was cut by 5 bases, the J end by 2 bases, with 13 bases between. The CDR3 consists of 14 residues. In DNA, the CDR3 is TGTGCCAGCAGTCCGGACGGATATACCTACGAGCAGTACTTC. Protein product: CASSPDGYTYEQYF.

The chain couples TRBV4-1 to TRBJ2-7; D tentatively fits TRBD1 or TRBD2 (5 bases each). The CDR3 is 13 residues long. Looked up from germline, CDR1 is MGHRA and CDR2 is YSYEKL. V was cut by 4 bases and J by 3 bases, with 10 bases left in between. This chain's CDR3 is CASSPEGFYEQYF. The CDR3, as DNA: TGCGCCAGCAGCCCCGAGGGGTTCTACGAGCAGTACTTC.